This is a list of T cell receptor beta chains from one sample in a study of T-cell reconstitution after alpha-beta-depleted transplantation in children. TCRdb reprocessed the PCR reads with MiXCR, giving one entry per CDR3 protein. The sample holds more than 450,000 distinct CDR3 sequences, 15% to 20% seen once. The specimen was PBMCs from the stem cell graft donor, collected from the stem cell graft. Receptor source: a human donor who donated a stem cell graft to a child with acute lymphoblastic leukemia. Each CDR3 is given with its conserved first and last residue. The D gene is left open where the match is weak. The size field is filled for only some rows; it gives once, few, many or a size class.

d_call: .; j_call: TRBJ2-1; clone_size: .; v_call: TRBV20-1; cdr3_nt: TGCAGTGCCCTAGGGGATGATGAGCAGTTCTTC; cdr3_aa: CSALGDDEQFF
d_call: TRBD2; j_call: TRBJ2-7; clone_size: .; v_call: TRBV4-2; cdr3_nt: TGTGCCAGCAGCCAAGATCTGGCGGGAGGAAGCGAGCAGTACTTC; cdr3_aa: CASSQDLAGGSEQYF
d_call: TRBD1; j_call: TRBJ1-4; clone_size: few; v_call: TRBV12-3/TRBV12-4; cdr3_nt: TGTGCCAGCAGGATGACAGGGGGGGAAAAACTGTTTTTT; cdr3_aa: CASRMTGGEKLFF
d_call: .; j_call: TRBJ2-7; clone_size: few; v_call: TRBV20-1; cdr3_nt: TGCAGTGCCCCAGGCGGGACAAATTACTACGAGCAGTACTTC; cdr3_aa: CSAPGGTNYYEQYF
d_call: TRBD2; j_call: TRBJ2-5; clone_size: few; v_call: TRBV3-1; cdr3_nt: TGTGCCAGCAGCCAAGGGGGAGCGGGAGCGTCAGAGACCCAGTACTTC; cdr3_aa: CASSQGGAGASETQYF
d_call: .; j_call: TRBJ1-3; clone_size: once; v_call: TRBV7-6; cdr3_nt: TGTGCCAGCAGCCATGGTGTGACTACGGGAAACACCATATATTTT; cdr3_aa: CASSHGVTTGNTIYF
d_call: .; j_call: TRBJ2-7; clone_size: few; v_call: TRBV15; cdr3_nt: TGTGCCACCAGCAGAGGGGCCGTCTCCTACGAGCAGTACTTC; cdr3_aa: CATSRGAVSYEQYF
d_call: TRBD2; j_call: TRBJ2-1; clone_size: .; v_call: TRBV2; cdr3_nt: TGTGCCAGCAGGTCGTTAGCGGGAGGGAACAATGAGCAGTTCTTC; cdr3_aa: CASRSLAGGNNEQFF
d_call: .; j_call: TRBJ1-1; clone_size: few; v_call: TRBV10-2; cdr3_nt: TGCGCCAGCAGTGAGTTCTCGACGGGCGGCACTGAAGCTTTCTTT; cdr3_aa: CASSEFSTGGTEAFF
d_call: TRBD1; j_call: TRBJ1-2; clone_size: .; v_call: TRBV3-1; cdr3_nt: TGTGCCAGCAGCCAAGTGGGACAGCGGAGCTATGGCTACACCTTC; cdr3_aa: CASSQVGQRSYGYTF
d_call: TRBD1; j_call: TRBJ1-1; clone_size: .; v_call: TRBV10-3; cdr3_nt: TGTGCCATCAGTGAGAAAGGGGGCCGGACTGAAGCTTTCTTT; cdr3_aa: CAISEKGGRTEAFF
d_call: TRBD1; j_call: TRBJ2-3; clone_size: .; v_call: TRBV12-3/TRBV12-4; cdr3_nt: TGTGCCAGCAGTTTTGGGACAGGGACAACAGATACGCAGTATTTT; cdr3_aa: CASSFGTGTTDTQYF
d_call: TRBD1; j_call: TRBJ1-5; clone_size: few; v_call: TRBV29-1; cdr3_nt: TGCAGCGCCCTCCCCCCGGGACAGGGGGCTAGTAAGAGCAATCAGCCCCAGCATTTT; cdr3_aa: CSALPPGQGASKSNQPQHF
d_call: .; j_call: TRBJ2-2; clone_size: .; v_call: TRBV4-2; cdr3_nt: TGTGCCAGCAGCCAAGGCGGGTCTAACACCGGGGAGCTGTTTTTT; cdr3_aa: CASSQGGSNTGELFF
d_call: .; j_call: TRBJ1-1; clone_size: few; v_call: TRBV7-9; cdr3_nt: TGTGCCAGCAGCTTAGTTACGCGAGGGGAAGCTTTCTTT; cdr3_aa: CASSLVTRGEAFF
d_call: .; j_call: TRBJ2-1; clone_size: few; v_call: TRBV7-9; cdr3_nt: TGTGCCAGCAGCCTTGTGGAGCTCTCCTACAATGAGCAGTTCTTC; cdr3_aa: CASSLVELSYNEQFF
d_call: .; j_call: TRBJ2-5; clone_size: few; v_call: TRBV5-5; cdr3_nt: TGTGCCAGCAGCGGGACTCGGGAGCCCCAGTACTTC; cdr3_aa: CASSGTREPQYF
d_call: TRBD1; j_call: TRBJ2-7; clone_size: few; v_call: TRBV20-1; cdr3_nt: TGCAGTGCTAGAGATGGGACAGGGTCCTACGAGCAGTACTTC; cdr3_aa: CSARDGTGSYEQYF
d_call: .; j_call: TRBJ1-4; clone_size: .; v_call: TRBV15; cdr3_nt: TGTGCCACCAGCACAAGGACCCCCGGGTGGGAAAAACTGTTTTTT; cdr3_aa: CATSTRTPGWEKLFF
d_call: TRBD1; j_call: TRBJ1-1; clone_size: once; v_call: TRBV20-1; cdr3_nt: TGCAGTGCAAGGGGGGGGACAGGGACTGAAGCTTTCTTT; cdr3_aa: CSARGGTGTEAFF
d_call: .; j_call: TRBJ1-3; clone_size: .; v_call: TRBV12-3/TRBV12-4; cdr3_nt: TGTGCCAGCGGAACCCCTTCTGGAAACACCATATATTTT; cdr3_aa: CASGTPSGNTIYF
d_call: .; j_call: TRBJ2-5; clone_size: few; v_call: TRBV18; cdr3_nt: TGTGCCAGCTCACCAGAAGAGACCCAGTACTTC; cdr3_aa: CASSPEETQYF
d_call: .; j_call: TRBJ2-4; clone_size: .; v_call: TRBV9; cdr3_nt: TGTGCCAGCAGCGCAACGGGACACGACAAAAACATTCAGTACTTC; cdr3_aa: CASSATGHDKNIQYF
d_call: .; j_call: TRBJ2-2; clone_size: .; v_call: TRBV12-3/TRBV12-4; cdr3_nt: TGTGCCAGCAGTTTACTGTCGAACACCGGGGAGCTGTTTTTT; cdr3_aa: CASSLLSNTGELFF
d_call: TRBD2; j_call: TRBJ2-7; clone_size: many; v_call: TRBV29-1; cdr3_nt: TGCAGCGTTGAAGGGGGGACTAGCTTACCCTACGAGCAGTACTTC; cdr3_aa: CSVEGGTSLPYEQYF
d_call: .; j_call: TRBJ2-6; clone_size: few; v_call: TRBV6-5; cdr3_nt: TGTGCCAGCAGTCCCCAGGGCCTTGTCCTGACTTTC; cdr3_aa: CASSPQGLVLTF
d_call: .; j_call: TRBJ2-3; clone_size: once; v_call: TRBV29-1; cdr3_nt: TGCAGCGTTGAAGATATCCCCCCGGGTGAACGCACAGATACGCAGTATTTT; cdr3_aa: CSVEDIPPGERTDTQYF
d_call: .; j_call: TRBJ1-5; clone_size: few; v_call: TRBV12-5; cdr3_nt: TGTGCTAGTGGTTTTGGACGAGGGCATCAGCCCCAGCATTTT; cdr3_aa: CASGFGRGHQPQHF
d_call: .; j_call: TRBJ2-7; clone_size: few; v_call: TRBV30; cdr3_nt: TGTGCCTGGAGATTTGTGACTGGAGCGGCTTACGAGCAGTACTTC; cdr3_aa: CAWRFVTGAAYEQYF
d_call: .; j_call: TRBJ2-1; clone_size: .; v_call: TRBV7-9; cdr3_nt: TGTGCCAGCAGCTTAGCCTTGCCAGCGGAGAGGGGCGAGCAGTTCTTC; cdr3_aa: CASSLALPAERGEQFF
d_call: TRBD2; j_call: TRBJ2-7; clone_size: .; v_call: TRBV19; cdr3_nt: TGTGCCAGTAGTAGGACTAGCGCGAGCTCCTACGAGCAGTACTTC; cdr3_aa: CASSRTSASSYEQYF
d_call: .; j_call: TRBJ2-5; clone_size: few; v_call: TRBV2; cdr3_nt: TGTGCCAGCAGTGAAGCGCCAAGACCCTTAGGGGAGACCCAGTACTTC; cdr3_aa: CASSEAPRPLGETQYF
d_call: .; j_call: TRBJ1-1; clone_size: .; v_call: TRBV6-2/TRBV6-3; cdr3_nt: TGTGCCAGCAGTTCCCCGGGGGGGGCCACTGAAGCTTTCTTT; cdr3_aa: CASSSPGGATEAFF
d_call: TRBD2; j_call: TRBJ2-1; clone_size: .; v_call: TRBV5-5; cdr3_nt: TGTGCCAGCAGCGGAACTATAGCGGGACCGGCCAATGAGCAGTTCTTC; cdr3_aa: CASSGTIAGPANEQFF
d_call: TRBD2; j_call: TRBJ2-1; clone_size: .; v_call: TRBV12-3/TRBV12-4; cdr3_nt: TGTGCCAGCACCGAGCGACTAGCGGGAGAGGAGCAGTTCTTC; cdr3_aa: CASTERLAGEEQFF
d_call: .; j_call: TRBJ1-1; clone_size: .; v_call: TRBV11-2; cdr3_nt: TGTGCCAGCATATCCGGGGCCCTGAACACTGAAGCTTTCTTT; cdr3_aa: CASISGALNTEAFF
d_call: TRBD2; j_call: TRBJ2-5; clone_size: .; v_call: TRBV20-1; cdr3_nt: TGCAGTGCGGGGGGGGGTGACGGAACCCTCCAAGAGACCCAGTACTTC; cdr3_aa: CSAGGGDGTLQETQYF
d_call: .; j_call: TRBJ1-2; clone_size: .; v_call: TRBV4-1; cdr3_nt: TGCGCCAGCTCGGGGCTGGACTATGGCTACACCTTC; cdr3_aa: CASSGLDYGYTF
d_call: .; j_call: TRBJ1-2; clone_size: .; v_call: TRBV18; cdr3_nt: TGTGCCAGCTCACCATCGGTTATCAGCGTCTCTAACTATGGCTACACCTTC; cdr3_aa: CASSPSVISVSNYGYTF
d_call: .; j_call: TRBJ2-5; clone_size: .; v_call: TRBV12-3/TRBV12-4; cdr3_nt: TGTGCCAGCACCCCAGAGGGCCTTGGTGGGGAGACCCAGTACTTC; cdr3_aa: CASTPEGLGGETQYF
d_call: .; j_call: TRBJ2-2; clone_size: .; v_call: TRBV5-1; cdr3_nt: TGCGCCAGCAGCTGGGACACCCGGGACACCGGGGAGCTGTTTTTT; cdr3_aa: CASSWDTRDTGELFF
d_call: .; j_call: TRBJ2-1; clone_size: few; v_call: TRBV20-1; cdr3_nt: TGCAGTTATTCGACAGGAAGCTCCTACAATGAGCAGTTCTTC; cdr3_aa: CSYSTGSSYNEQFF
d_call: TRBD1; j_call: TRBJ1-2; clone_size: few; v_call: TRBV12-3/TRBV12-4; cdr3_nt: TGTGCCAGCAGTCCAGGGACAGCCATCGACTATGGCTACACCTTC; cdr3_aa: CASSPGTAIDYGYTF
d_call: .; j_call: TRBJ2-7; clone_size: .; v_call: TRBV5-1; cdr3_nt: TGCGCCAGCAGGTATCGTGTGTCTACAGGGGAGCGGGACGAGCAGTACTTC; cdr3_aa: CASRYRVSTGERDEQYF